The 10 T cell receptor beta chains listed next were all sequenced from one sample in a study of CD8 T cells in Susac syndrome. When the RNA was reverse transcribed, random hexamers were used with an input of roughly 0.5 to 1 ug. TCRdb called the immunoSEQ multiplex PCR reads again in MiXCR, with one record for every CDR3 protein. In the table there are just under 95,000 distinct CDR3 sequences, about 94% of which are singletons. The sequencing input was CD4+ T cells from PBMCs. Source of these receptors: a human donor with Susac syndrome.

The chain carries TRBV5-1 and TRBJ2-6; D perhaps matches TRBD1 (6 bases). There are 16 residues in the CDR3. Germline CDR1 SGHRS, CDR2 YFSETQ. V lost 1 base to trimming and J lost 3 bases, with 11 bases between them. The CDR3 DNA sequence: TGCGCCAGCAGCTTGACCGCAGGGGTTGGGGCCAACGTCCTGACTTTC. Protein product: CASSLTAGVGANVLTF.

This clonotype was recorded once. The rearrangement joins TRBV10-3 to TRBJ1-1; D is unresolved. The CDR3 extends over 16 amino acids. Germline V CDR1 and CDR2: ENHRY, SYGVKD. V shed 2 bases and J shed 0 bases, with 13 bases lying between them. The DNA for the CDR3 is TGTGCCATCAGTGAGGGATCGGCCCAGGTGAACACTGAAGCTTTCTTT. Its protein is CAISEGSAQVNTEAFF.

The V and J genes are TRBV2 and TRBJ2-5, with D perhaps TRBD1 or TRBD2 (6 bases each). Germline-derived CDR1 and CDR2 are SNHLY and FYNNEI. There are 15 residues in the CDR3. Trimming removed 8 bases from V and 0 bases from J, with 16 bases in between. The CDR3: CASGKGGSYQETQYF. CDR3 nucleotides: TGTGCCAGCGGAAAAGGGGGGTCGTACCAAGAGACCCAGTACTTC.

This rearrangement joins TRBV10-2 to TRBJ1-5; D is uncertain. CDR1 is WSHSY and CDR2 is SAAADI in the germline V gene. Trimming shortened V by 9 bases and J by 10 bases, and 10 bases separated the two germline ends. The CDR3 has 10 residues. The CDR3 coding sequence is TGCGCCAGGGTGGAGGGACCCCAGCATTTT. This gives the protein CARVEGPQHF.

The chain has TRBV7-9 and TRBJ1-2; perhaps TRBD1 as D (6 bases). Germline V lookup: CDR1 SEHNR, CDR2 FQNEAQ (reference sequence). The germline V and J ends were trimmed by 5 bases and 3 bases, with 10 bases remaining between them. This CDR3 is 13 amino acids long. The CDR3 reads CASSARTDYGYTF. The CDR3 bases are TGTGCCAGCAGCGCCCGGACAGACTATGGCTACACCTTC.

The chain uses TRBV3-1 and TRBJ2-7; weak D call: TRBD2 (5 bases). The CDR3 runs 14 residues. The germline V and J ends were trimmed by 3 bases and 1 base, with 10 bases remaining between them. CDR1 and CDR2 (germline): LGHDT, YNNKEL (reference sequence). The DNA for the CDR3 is TGTGCCAGCAGCCAGACTACCACGTCCTACGAGCAGTACTTC. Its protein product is CASSQTTTSYEQYF.

The CDR3 DNA is TGTGCCAGCAGTTTACGCGGGACAGACGGATATGAGCAGTTCTTC. It yields the protein CASSLRGTDGYEQFF. V is TRBV27 and J is TRBJ2-1; TRBD1 might be the D (7 bases). V lost 2 bases to trimming and J lost 8 bases, with 16 bases between them. CDR3 length equals 15 residues. Germline-derived CDR1 and CDR2 are MNHEY and SMNVEV (reference sequence).

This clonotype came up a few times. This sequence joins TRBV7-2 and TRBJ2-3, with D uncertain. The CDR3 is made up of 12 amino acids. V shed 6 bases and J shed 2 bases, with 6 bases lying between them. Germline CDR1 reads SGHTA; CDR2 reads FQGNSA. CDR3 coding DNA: TGTGCCAGCAGTCGAGACACAGATACGCAGTATTTT. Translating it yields CASSRDTDTQYF.

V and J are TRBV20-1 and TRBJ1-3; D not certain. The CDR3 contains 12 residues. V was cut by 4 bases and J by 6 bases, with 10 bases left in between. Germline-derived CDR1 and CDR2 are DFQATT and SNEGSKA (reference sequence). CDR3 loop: CSAKQPENTIYF. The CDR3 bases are TGCAGTGCTAAGCAGCCCGAAAACACCATATATTTT.

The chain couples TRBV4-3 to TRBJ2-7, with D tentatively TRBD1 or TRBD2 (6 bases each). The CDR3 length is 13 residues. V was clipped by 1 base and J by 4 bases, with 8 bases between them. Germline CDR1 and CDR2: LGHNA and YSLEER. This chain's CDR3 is CASSQGGAYEQYF. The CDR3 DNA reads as TGCGCCAGCAGCCAAGGGGGGGCTTACGAGCAGTACTTC.